These T cell receptor beta chains were read from a single sample in a study of blood T cell repertoires in COVID-19. This table comes from immunoSEQ multiplex PCR, and its TCRdb copy is limited to in-frame clones, with some not included. The sample records some 280,000 clones, roughly 90% being singletons. Sequencing input: peripheral blood. These receptors were collected from a woman in her forties who had recovered from COVID-19. Both conserved end residues are part of each CDR3. A D gene is named only where the DNA matches it firmly.

-,TRBV19,TRBJ1-2,CASSIGGQSGYTF
-,TRBV19,TRBJ2-1,CASSIEASSSYNEQFF
-,TRBV7-2,TRBJ1-1,CASSPRARGMNTEAFF
-,TRBV9,TRBJ2-2,CASNLVGTGDTGELFF
-,TRBV5-1,TRBJ2-3,CASSSSLDLGTDTQYF
-,TRBV29-1,TRBJ1-2,CSVEVPATGFGYTF
TRBD2,TRBV27,TRBJ2-7,CASRRLAGASNEQYF
TRBD2,TRBV18,TRBJ2-5,CASSPKSASGYQETQYF
-,TRBV6-5,TRBJ2-1,CASSYSIVTKFNEQFF
TRBD2,TRBV9,TRBJ2-3,CASSVEGLATDTQYF
-,TRBV7-6,TRBJ2-2,CASSPRDGSTGELFF
TRBD1,TRBV3-1/TRBV3-2,TRBJ1-6,CASSPRTGGHSPLHF
TRBD2,TRBV28,TRBJ2-7,CASSLHSASGRSYEQYF
TRBD2,TRBV5-1,TRBJ2-7,CASSLSGSYTYEQYF
-,TRBV2,TRBJ1-2,CASSDERPPYGYTF
-,TRBV18,TRBJ2-2,CASSPLDRNTGELFF
-,TRBV6-6,TRBJ1-3,CASSYSIGNTIYF
-,TRBV18,TRBJ2-5,CASSPPSRQSPEETQYF
-,TRBV29-1,TRBJ2-2,CSVEVDGTNTGELFF
-,TRBV2,TRBJ2-5,CASMRQTRETQYF
-,TRBV7-3,TRBJ2-7,CASSARTGPGTTIKEQYF
-,TRBV19,TRBJ2-5,CASSTHPEYQETQYF
-,TRBV29-1,TRBJ2-1,CSALPNANEQFF
TRBD1,TRBV2,TRBJ2-3,CASRGQGGDTQYF
-,TRBV4-1,TRBJ2-1,CASSQGPWDSSSYNEQFF
-,TRBV5-1,TRBJ2-5,CASSLEAGVVGTQYF
-,TRBV27,TRBJ2-2,CASSSLGGGELFF